Sequencing of this T cell receptor delta chain was carried out in a study of γδ T cells in repeated Plasmodium falciparum infection. After removal of 4 bases from V and 0 bases from J, the junction contained 32 bases not matched to a gene. CDR1 and CDR2 (germline): TSWWSYY, QGS. The CDR3 sequence is 25 residues long. Gammadelta T cells were flow-sorted from PBMC into Vgamma9/Vdelta2+ and Vdelta2-negative populations for bulk analysis. Each sorted gammadelta sample had TRG and TRD chains sequenced. TCRdb re-called the multiplex PCR reads with CATT. Of around 86,000 delta-chain clones in the sample, under 1.5% were seen once. Turning to this clone: For this DNA, TCRdb reports the protein of a much larger clone, which diverges at residue 12, most likely from a read error; the protein presented here is translated directly from the DNA.

Sequencing was carried out using gamma-delta T cells from blood. The TCR sequence derives from a pool of human donors (malaria-infected and uninfected, not separated). The chain employs TRDV1 and TRDJ1, with TRDD3 matching 10 bases. CDR3 sequence (DNA): TGTGCTCTTGGGGCCGGCCCTACTTACTTCTCACGGGGGATACGCCTGAGATCGTACACCGATAAACTCATCTTT. Its protein product is CALGAGPTYFSRGIRLRSYTDKLIF.